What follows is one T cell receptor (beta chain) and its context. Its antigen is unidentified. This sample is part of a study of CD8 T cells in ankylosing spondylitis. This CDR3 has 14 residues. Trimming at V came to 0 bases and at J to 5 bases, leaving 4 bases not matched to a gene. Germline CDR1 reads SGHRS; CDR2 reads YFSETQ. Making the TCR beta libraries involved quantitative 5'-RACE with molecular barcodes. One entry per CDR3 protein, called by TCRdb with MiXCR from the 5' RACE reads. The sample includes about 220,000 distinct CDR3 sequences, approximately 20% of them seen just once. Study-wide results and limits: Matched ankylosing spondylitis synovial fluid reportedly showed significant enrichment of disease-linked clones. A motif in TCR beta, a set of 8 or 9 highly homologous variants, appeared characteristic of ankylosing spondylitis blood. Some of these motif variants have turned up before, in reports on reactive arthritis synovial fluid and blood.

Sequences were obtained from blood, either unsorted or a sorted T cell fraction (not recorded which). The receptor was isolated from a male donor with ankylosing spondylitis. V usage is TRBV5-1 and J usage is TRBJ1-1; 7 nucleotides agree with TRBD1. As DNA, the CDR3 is TGCGCCAGCAGCTTGGGGGCAGGGGGAACTGAAGCTTTCTTT. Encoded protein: CASSLGAGGTEAFF.